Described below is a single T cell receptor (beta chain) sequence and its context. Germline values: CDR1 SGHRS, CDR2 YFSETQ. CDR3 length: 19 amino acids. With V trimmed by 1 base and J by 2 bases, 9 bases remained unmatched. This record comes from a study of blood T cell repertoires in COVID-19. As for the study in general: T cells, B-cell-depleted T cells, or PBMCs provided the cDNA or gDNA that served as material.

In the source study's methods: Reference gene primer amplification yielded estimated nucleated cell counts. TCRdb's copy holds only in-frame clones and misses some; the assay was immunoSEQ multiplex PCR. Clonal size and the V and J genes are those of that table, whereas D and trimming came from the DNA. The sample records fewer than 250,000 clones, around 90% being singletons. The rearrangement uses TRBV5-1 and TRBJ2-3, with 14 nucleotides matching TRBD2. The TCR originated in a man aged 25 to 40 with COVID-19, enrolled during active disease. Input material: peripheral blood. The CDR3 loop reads CASSLLGLAGGVPTDTQYF. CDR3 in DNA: TGCGCCAGCAGCTTGCTCGGACTAGCGGGGGGCGTACCCACAGATACGCAGTATTTT.